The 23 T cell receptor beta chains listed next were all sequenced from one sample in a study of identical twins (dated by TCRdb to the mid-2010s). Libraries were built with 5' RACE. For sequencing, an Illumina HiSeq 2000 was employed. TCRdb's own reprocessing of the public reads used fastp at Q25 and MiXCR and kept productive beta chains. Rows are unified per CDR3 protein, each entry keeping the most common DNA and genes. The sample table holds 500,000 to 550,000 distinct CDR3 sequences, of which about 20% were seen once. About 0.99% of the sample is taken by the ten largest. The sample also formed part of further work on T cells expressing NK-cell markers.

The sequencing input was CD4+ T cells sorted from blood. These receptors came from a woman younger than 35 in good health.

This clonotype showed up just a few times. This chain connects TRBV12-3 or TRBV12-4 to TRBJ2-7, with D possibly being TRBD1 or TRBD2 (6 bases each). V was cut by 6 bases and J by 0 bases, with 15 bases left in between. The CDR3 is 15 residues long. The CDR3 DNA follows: TGTGCCAGCAGCCGAGGAGGGGGGAGCTCCTACGAGCAGTACTTC. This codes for CASSRGGGSSYEQYF.

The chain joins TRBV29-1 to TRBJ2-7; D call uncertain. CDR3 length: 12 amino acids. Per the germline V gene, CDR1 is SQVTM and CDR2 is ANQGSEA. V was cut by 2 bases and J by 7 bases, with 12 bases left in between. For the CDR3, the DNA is TGCAGCGTTGAAACGGGTCTTGGAGAGCAGTACTTC. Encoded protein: CSVETGLGEQYF.

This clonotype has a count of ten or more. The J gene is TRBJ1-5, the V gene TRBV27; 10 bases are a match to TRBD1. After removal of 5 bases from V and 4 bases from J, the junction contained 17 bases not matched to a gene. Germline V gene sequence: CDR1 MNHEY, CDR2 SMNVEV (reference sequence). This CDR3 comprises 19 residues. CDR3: CASSILTPGQGKKNQPQHF. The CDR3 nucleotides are TGTGCCAGCAGTATCCTTACCCCGGGACAGGGGAAAAAGAATCAGCCCCAGCATTTT.

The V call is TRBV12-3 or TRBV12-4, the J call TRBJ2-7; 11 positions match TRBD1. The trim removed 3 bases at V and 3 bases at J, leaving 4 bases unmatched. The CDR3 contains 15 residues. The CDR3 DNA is TGTGCCAGCAGTTTTGGGGACAGGGGGTACTACGAGCAGTACTTC. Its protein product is CASSFGDRGYYEQYF.

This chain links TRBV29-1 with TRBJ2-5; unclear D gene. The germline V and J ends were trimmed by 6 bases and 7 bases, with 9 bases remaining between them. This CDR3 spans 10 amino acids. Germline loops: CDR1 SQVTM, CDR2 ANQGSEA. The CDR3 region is CSVADPTQYF. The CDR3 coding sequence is TGCAGCGTGGCTGACCCGACCCAGTACTTC.

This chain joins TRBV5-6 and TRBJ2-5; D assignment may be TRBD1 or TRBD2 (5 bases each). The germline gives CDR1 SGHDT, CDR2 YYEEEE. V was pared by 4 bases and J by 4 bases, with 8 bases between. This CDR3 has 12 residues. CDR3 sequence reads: CASSRGVETQYF. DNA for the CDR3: TGTGCCAGCAGCAGAGGGGTAGAGACCCAGTACTTC.

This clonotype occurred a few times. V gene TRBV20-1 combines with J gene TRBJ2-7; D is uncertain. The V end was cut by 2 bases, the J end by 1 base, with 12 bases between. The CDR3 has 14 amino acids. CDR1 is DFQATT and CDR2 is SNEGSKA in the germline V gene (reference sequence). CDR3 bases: TGCAGTGCTAGACGAGAGGCAGCGTCCTACGAGCAGTACTTC. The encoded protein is CSARREAASYEQYF.

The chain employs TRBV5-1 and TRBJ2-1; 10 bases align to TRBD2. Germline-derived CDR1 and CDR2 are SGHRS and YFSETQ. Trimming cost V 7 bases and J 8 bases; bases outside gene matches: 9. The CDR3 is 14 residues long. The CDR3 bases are TGCGCCAGCCGCCTCCTAGCGGGGGCAGATGAGCAGTTCTTC. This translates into CASRLLAGADEQFF.

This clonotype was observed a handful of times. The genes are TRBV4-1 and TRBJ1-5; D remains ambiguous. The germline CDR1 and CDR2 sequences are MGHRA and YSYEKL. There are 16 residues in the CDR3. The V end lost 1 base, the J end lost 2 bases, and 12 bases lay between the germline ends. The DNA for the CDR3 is TGCGCCAGCAGCCAAGGAGTACCACCGGGCAATCAGCCCCAGCATTTT. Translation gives CASSQGVPPGNQPQHF.

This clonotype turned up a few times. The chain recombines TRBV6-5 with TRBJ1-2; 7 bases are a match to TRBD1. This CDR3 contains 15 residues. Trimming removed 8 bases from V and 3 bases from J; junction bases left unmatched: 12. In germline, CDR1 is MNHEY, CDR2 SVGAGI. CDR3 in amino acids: CASFTWQGEDYGYTF. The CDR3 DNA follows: TGTGCCAGCTTTACTTGGCAGGGGGAGGACTATGGCTACACCTTC.

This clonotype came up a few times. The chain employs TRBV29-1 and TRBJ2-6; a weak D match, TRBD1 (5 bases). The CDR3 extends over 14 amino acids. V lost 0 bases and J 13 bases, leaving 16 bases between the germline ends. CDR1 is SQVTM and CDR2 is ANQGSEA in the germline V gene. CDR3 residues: CSVEDQGSHQVLTF. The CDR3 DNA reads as TGCAGCGTTGAAGATCAGGGCAGCCACCAGGTCCTGACTTTC.

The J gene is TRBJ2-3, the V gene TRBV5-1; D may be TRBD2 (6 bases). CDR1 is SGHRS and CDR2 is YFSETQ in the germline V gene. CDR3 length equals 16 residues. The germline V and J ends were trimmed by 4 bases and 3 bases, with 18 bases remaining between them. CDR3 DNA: TGCGCCAGCAGCCCAGAACCTAACCGGGGGACAGATACGCAGTATTTT. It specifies CASSPEPNRGTDTQYF.

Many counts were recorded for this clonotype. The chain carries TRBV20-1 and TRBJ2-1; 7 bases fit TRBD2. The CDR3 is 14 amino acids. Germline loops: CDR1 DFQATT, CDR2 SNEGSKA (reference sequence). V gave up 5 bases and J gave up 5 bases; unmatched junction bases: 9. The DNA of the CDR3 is TGCAGTGCTCAGCGGGGTTCCTCGAACAATGAGCAGTTCTTC. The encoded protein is CSAQRGSSNNEQFF.

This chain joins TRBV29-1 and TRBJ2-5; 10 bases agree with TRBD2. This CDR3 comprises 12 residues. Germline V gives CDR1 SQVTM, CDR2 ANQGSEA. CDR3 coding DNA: TGCAGTAGTTTAGCGGGAGGCGAGACCCAGTACTTC. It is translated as CSSLAGGETQYF.

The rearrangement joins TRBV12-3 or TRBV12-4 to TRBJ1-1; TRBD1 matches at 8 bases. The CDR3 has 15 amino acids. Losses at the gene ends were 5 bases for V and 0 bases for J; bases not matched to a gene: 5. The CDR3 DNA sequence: TGTGCCAGCAGTGACAGACAGGGGATGAACACTGAAGCTTTCTTT. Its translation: CASSDRQGMNTEAFF.

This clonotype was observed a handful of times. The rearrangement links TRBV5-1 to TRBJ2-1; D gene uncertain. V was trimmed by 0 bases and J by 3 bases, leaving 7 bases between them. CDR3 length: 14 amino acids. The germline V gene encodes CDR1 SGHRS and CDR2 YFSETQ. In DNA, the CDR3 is TGCGCCAGCAGCTTGGCGCAGATCTACAATGAGCAGTTCTTC. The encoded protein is CASSLAQIYNEQFF.

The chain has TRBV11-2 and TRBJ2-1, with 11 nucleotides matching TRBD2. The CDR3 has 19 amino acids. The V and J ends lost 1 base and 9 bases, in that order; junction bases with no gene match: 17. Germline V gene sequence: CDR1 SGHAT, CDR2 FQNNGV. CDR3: CASSLGGSGRAYFYVEQFF. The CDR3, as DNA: TGTGCCAGCAGCTTAGGGGGTAGCGGGAGGGCCTATTTTTATGTTGAGCAGTTCTTC.

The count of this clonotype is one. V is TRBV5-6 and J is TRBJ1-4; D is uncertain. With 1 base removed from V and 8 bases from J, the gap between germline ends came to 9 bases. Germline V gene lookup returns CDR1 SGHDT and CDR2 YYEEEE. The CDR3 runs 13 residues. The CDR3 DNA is TGTGCCAGCAGCTTGCCAACAGCAGAAAAACTGTTTTTT. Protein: CASSLPTAEKLFF. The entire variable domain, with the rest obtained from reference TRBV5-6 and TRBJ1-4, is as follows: DAGVTQSPTHLIKTRGQQVTLRCSPKSGHDTVSWYQQALGQGPQFIFQYYEEEERQRGNFPDRFSGHQFPNYSSELNVNALLLGDSALYLCASSLPTAEKLFFGSGTQLSVL.

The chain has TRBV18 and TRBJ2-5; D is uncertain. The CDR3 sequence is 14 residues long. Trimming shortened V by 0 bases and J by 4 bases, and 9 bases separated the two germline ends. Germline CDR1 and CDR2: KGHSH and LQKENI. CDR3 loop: CASSPPGTAETQYF. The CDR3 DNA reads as TGTGCCAGCTCACCACCGGGAACAGCAGAGACCCAGTACTTC.

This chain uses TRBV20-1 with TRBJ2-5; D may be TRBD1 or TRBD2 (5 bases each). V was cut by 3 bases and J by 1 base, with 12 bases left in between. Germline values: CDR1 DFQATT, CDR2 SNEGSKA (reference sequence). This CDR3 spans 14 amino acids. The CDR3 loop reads CSASLGGTQETQYF. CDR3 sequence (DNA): TGCAGTGCTAGTCTTGGTGGGACCCAAGAGACCCAGTACTTC.

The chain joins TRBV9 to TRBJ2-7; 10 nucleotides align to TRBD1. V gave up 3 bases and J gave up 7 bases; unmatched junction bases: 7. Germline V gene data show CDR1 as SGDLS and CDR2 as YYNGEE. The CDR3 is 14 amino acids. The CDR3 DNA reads TGTGCCAGCAGCGGAGGGACAGGGGATCGGGAGCAGTACTTC. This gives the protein CASSGGTGDREQYF.

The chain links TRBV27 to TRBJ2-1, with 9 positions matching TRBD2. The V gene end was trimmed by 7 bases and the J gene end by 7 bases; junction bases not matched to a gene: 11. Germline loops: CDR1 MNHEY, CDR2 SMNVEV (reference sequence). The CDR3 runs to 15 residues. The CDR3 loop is CASTALAGIGNEQFF. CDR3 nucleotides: TGTGCCAGCACCGCGCTAGCGGGAATAGGGAATGAGCAGTTCTTC.

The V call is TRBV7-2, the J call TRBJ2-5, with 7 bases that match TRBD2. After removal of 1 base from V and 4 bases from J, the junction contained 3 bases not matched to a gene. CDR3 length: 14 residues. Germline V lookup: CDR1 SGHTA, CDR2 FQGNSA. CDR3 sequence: CASSLGGSRETQYF. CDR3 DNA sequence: TGTGCCAGCAGCTTAGGCGGGAGTCGAGAGACCCAGTACTTC.